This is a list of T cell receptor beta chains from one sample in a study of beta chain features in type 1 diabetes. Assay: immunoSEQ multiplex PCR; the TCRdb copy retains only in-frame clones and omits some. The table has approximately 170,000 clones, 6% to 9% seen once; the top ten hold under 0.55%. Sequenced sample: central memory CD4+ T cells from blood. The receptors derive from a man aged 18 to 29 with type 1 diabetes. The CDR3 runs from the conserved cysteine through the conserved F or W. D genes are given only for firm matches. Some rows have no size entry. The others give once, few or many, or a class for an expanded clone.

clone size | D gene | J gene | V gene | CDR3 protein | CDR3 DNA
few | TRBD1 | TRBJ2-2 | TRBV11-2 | CASSHGDRVAGELFF | TGTGCCAGCAGTCACGGCGACAGGGTGGCCGGGGAGCTGTTTTTT
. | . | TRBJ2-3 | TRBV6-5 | CASSSPVTDTQYF | TGTGCCAGCAGTTCCCCAGTCACAGATACGCAGTATTTT
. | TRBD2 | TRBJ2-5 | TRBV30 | CAWNHGLAGGETQYF | TGTGCCTGGAATCATGGACTAGCGGGAGGAGAGACCCAGTACTTC
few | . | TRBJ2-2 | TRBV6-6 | CASSYLAGSGELFF | TGTGCCAGCAGTTATCTGGCAGGGTCCGGGGAGCTGTTTTTT
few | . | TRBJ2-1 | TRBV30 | CAWSPSSYNEQFF | TGTGCCTGGAGTCCGAGCTCCTACAATGAGCAGTTCTTC
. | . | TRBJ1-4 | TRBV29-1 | CSALSDSTANEKLFF | TGCAGCGCTCTATCCGATAGTACAGCAAATGAAAAACTGTTTTTT
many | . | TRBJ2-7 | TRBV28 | CASSDDSGPYEQYF | TGTGCCAGCAGTGACGACTCTGGTCCGTACGAGCAGTACTTC
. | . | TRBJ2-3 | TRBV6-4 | CASSAGGTQYF | TGTGCCAGCAGTGCCGGGGGTACGCAGTATTTT
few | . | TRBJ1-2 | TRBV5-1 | CASSPDKGYGYTF | TGCGCCAGCAGCCCTGATAAGGGGTATGGCTACACCTTC
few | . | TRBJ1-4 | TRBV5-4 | CASSLVGGGEKLFF | TGTGCCAGCAGCTTGGTAGGGGGGGGCGAAAAACTGTTTTTT
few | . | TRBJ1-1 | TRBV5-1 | CASHVLQSGNTEAFF | TGCGCCAGCCACGTATTACAGAGCGGGAACACTGAAGCTTTCTTT
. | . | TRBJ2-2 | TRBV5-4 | CASSLGGVAGELFF | TGTGCCAGCAGCTTGGGAGGTGTCGCCGGGGAGCTGTTTTTT
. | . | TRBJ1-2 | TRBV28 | CASSFGGSVYGYTF | TGTGCCAGCAGTTTCGGTGGCAGCGTCTATGGCTACACCTTC
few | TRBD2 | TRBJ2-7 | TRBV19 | CATGRTGTTSYEQYF | TGTGCCACCGGGCGTACCGGGACTACCTCCTACGAGCAGTACTTC
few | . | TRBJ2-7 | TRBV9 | CASSGYGGNPPYEQYF | TGTGCCAGCAGCGGATATGGAGGGAACCCCCCCTACGAGCAGTACTTC
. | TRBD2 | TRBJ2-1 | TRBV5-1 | CASSLGYTSGGIREQFF | TGCGCCAGCAGCTTGGGGTACACTAGCGGGGGGATACGGGAGCAGTTCTTC
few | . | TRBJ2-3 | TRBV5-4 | CASSLVLTDTQYF | TGTGCCAGCAGCTTGGTTCTCACAGATACGCAGTATTTT
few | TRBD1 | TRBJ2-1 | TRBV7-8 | CASSLAPALGQGLGNEQFF | TGTGCCAGCAGCTTAGCCCCGGCTCTAGGACAGGGGTTGGGCAATGAGCAGTTCTTC
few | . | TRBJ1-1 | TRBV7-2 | CASSLGQGGGTEAFF | TGTGCCAGCAGCTTAGGGCAGGGTGGCGGCACTGAAGCTTTCTTT
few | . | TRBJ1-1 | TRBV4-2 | CASSQESRGTEAFF | TGTGCCAGCAGCCAAGAGTCCAGGGGAACTGAAGCTTTCTTT
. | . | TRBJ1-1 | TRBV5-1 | CASSLGGPKNTEAFF | TGCGCCAGCAGCTTGGGAGGTCCGAAGAACACTGAAGCTTTCTTT
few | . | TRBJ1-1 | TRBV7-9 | CASSSTGNTEAFF | TGTGCCAGCAGCTCCACAGGCAACACTGAAGCTTTCTTT
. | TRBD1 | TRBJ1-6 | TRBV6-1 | CASRGQEGSLHF | TGTGCCAGCAGGGGACAGGAAGGGTCCCTCCACTTT
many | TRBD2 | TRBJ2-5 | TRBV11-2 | CASSPGGGETQYF | TGTGCCAGCAGCCCGGGAGGGGGGGAGACCCAGTACTTC
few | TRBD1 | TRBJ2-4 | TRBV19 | CASSTRDRGLVTKNIQYF | TGTGCCAGTAGTACCCGGGACAGGGGGCTTGTGACCAAAAACATTCAGTACTTC
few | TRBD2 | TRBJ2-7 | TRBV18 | CASSGTSGSYEQYF | TGTGCCAGCTCCGGGACTAGCGGATCCTACGAGCAGTACTTC
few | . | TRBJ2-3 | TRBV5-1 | CASSLERTGTDTQYF | TGCGCCAGCAGCTTGGAGAGGACAGGCACAGATACGCAGTATTTT
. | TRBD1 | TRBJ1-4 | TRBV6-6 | CATIHGQGNEKLFF | TGTGCCACCATTCATGGACAGGGTAATGAAAAACTGTTTTTT
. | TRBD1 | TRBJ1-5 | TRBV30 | CAWSAQGGPNQPQHF | TGTGCCTGGAGTGCCCAAGGGGGCCCTAATCAGCCCCAGCATTTT
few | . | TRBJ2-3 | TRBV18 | CASSPTVSTDTQYF | TGTGCCAGCTCACCCACGGTTAGCACAGATACGCAGTATTTT